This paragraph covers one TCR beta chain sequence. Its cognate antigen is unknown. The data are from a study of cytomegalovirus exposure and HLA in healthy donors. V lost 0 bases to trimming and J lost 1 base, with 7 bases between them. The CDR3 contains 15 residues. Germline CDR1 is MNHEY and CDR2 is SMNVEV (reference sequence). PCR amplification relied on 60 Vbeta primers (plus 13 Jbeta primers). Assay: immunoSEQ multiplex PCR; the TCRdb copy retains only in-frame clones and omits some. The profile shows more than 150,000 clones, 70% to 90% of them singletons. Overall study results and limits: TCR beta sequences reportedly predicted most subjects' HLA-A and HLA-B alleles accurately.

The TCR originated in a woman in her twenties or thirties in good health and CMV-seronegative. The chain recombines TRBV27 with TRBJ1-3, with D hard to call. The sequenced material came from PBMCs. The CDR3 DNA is TGTGCCAGCAGTTTATCGGGCGGGTCTGGAAACACCATATATTTT. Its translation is CASSLSGGSGNTIYF.